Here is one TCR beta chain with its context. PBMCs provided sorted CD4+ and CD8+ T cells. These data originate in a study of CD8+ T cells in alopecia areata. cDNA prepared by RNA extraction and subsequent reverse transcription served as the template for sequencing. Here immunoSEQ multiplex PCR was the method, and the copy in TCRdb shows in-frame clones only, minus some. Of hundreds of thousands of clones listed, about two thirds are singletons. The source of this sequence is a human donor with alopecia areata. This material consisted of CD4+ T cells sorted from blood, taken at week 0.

In nucleotides, the CDR3 is TGTGCCAGCAGTGACCCCGGACAGGGTGTGGAAAGCAATCAGCCCCAGCATTTT. It translates to CASSDPGQGVESNQPQHF. The V call is TRBV6-1, the J call TRBJ1-5, with TRBD1 matching 8 bases. The germline V gene has CDR1 MNHNS and CDR2 SASEGT. V shed 3 bases and J 1 base; nucleotides not matched to a gene: 11. The CDR3 loop spans 18 amino acids.